The 15 T cell receptor beta chains below were found in one sample sequenced in a study of blood T cell repertoires in COVID-19. Produced via immunoSEQ multiplex PCR; TCRdb's table is partial and in-frame only. The table records about 280,000 clones, around 87% of them present only once. Source material: PBMCs or T cells enriched from blood (not recorded which). The receptors were sampled from a woman aged 18-29 years with acute COVID-19.

The V call is TRBV7-6, the J call TRBJ1-6, with unresolved D. CDR1 SGHVS and CDR2 FNYEAQ come from the germline V gene. Deletions cut 5 bases from V and 7 bases from J, with 12 bases between. The CDR3 is made up of 14 amino acids. CDR3 amino acids: CASSPRGPNSPLHF. The CDR3 DNA follows: TGTGCCAGCAGCCCCCGGGGTCCAAATTCACCCCTCCACTTT. The full variable domain, with the rest looked up from reference TRBV7-6 and TRBJ1-6, is GAGVSQSPRYKVTKRGQDVALRCDPISGHVSLYWYRQALGQGPEFLTYFNYEAQQDKSGLPNDRFSAERPEGSISTLTIQRTEQRDSAMYRCASSPRGPNSPLHFGNGTRLTVT.

The chain employs TRBV19 and TRBJ1-1, with D possibly TRBD1 on 5 matching bases. Trimming left V 0 bases short and J 3 bases short, with 20 bases between. The CDR3 loop spans 18 amino acids. Germline loops: CDR1 LNHDA, CDR2 SQIVND (reference sequence). This chain's CDR3 is CASSIDRTARGGDTEAFF. DNA of the CDR3: TGTGCCAGTAGTATAGATAGAACAGCCCGCGGGGGGGACACTGAAGCTTTCTTT.

This sequence joins TRBV27 and TRBJ2-7, with 7 bases lining up with TRBD2. There are 16 residues in the CDR3. Trimming took 5 bases from V and 6 from J; bases not matched to a gene: 16. Germline V gene sequence: CDR1 MNHEY, CDR2 SMNVEV (reference sequence). The CDR3, as DNA: TGTGCCAGCAGTCCGACCGGGGGGTACCGTGGTGGCGAGCAGTACTTC. Translated, it gives CASSPTGGYRGGEQYF.

CDR3 residues: CASTVSGQHNSPLHF. The CDR3 region has the DNA TGTGCCAGCACTGTATCGGGACAGCATAATTCACCCCTCCACTTT. The rearrangement joins TRBV28 to TRBJ1-6; 7 nucleotides align to TRBD1. The CDR3 has 15 amino acids. Germline assignment: CDR1 MDHEN and CDR2 SYDVKM. V shed 7 bases and J 5 bases; nucleotides not matched to a gene: 8. Variable domain in full (rest from reference TRBV28 and TRBJ1-6): DVKVTQSSRYLVKRTGEKVFLECVQDMDHENMFWYRQDPGLGLRLIYFSYDVKMKEKGDIPEGYSVSREKKERFSLILESASTNQTSMYLCASTVSGQHNSPLHFGNGTRLTVT.

The chain is built from TRBV19 and TRBJ1-5; 8 positions agree with TRBD1. Germline V gene lookup returns CDR1 LNHDA and CDR2 SQIVND (reference sequence). Germline trimming cut 8 bases from V and 2 bases from J; bases unmatched to any gene: 5. The CDR3 spans 14 residues. CDR3 in DNA: TGTGCCAGTGCCGGGACAGGTGGCAATCAGCCCCAGCATTTT. This sequence encodes CASAGTGGNQPQHF.

The chain recombines TRBV20-1 with TRBJ2-5; TRBD1 agrees at 7 bases. The germline V gene has CDR1 DFQATT and CDR2 SNEGSKA (reference sequence). Unmatched junction bases numbered 3, after V lost 6 bases and J lost 5 bases. The CDR3 consists of 11 residues. The DNA of the CDR3 is TGCAGTGCCAGGGGGACCGAGACCCAGTACTTC. Protein product: CSARGTETQYF.

The chain is built from TRBV7-8 and TRBJ2-7; 7 bases agree with TRBD1. With 5 bases clipped from V and 1 base from J, the junction kept 5 bases outside the gene matches. The CDR3 spans 14 residues. Germline loops: CDR1 SGHVS, CDR2 FQNEAQ. CDR3 residues: CASSPRGQSYEQYF. CDR3 in DNA: TGTGCCAGCAGCCCCCGGGGACAGTCCTACGAGCAGTACTTC. Supplemented by reference TRBV7-8 and TRBJ2-7, the full variable domain reads GAGVSQSPRYKVAKRGQDVALRCDPISGHVSLFWYQQALGQGPEFLTYFQNEAQLDKSGLPSDRFFAERPEGSVSTLKIQRTQQEDSAVYLCASSPRGQSYEQYFGPGTRLTVT.

This clone was seen only a few times. The genes are TRBV5-1 and TRBJ2-7, with TRBD1 matching 7 bases. Trimming at V came to 5 bases and at J to 2 bases, leaving 4 bases not matched to a gene. CDR3 length: 13 amino acids. The germline CDR1 and CDR2 sequences are SGHRS and YFSETQ. The CDR3 is CASRRTGAYEQYF. CDR3 sequence (DNA): TGCGCCAGCAGGAGGACAGGAGCCTACGAGCAGTACTTC.

The chain couples TRBV4-3 to TRBJ2-1; D is perhaps TRBD2 (5 bases). CDR1 and CDR2 (germline): LGHNA, YSLEER. V shed 1 base and J shed 0 bases, with 13 bases lying between them. CDR3 length: 17 amino acids. In DNA, the CDR3 is TGCGCCAGCAGCCAAGTGGAAAGCGGTTCCTCCTACAATGAGCAGTTCTTC. Amino acid sequence: CASSQVESGSSYNEQFF.

The V call is TRBV6-5, the J call TRBJ2-7; 8 bases fit TRBD2. Germline CDR1 is MNHEY and CDR2 is SVGAGI. V lost 7 bases, J lost 3 bases, and 8 bases stayed unmatched. This CDR3 has 14 residues. The CDR3 reads CASKVTGTSYEQYF. The DNA of the CDR3 is TGTGCCAGCAAGGTGACCGGGACTAGCTACGAGCAGTACTTC.

CDR3 DNA: TGTGCCAGCAGTTCCCCTGGGGGGGACACTAATGAAAAACTGTTTTTT. Protein product: CASSSPGGDTNEKLFF. This chain joins TRBV28 and TRBJ1-4, with D perhaps TRBD1 (5 bases). The germline CDR1 and CDR2 sequences are MDHEN and SYDVKM. The V end lost 4 bases, the J end lost 2 bases, and 14 bases lay between the germline ends. The CDR3 runs to 16 residues.

The chain employs TRBV19 and TRBJ1-1; D is ambiguous. The length of the CDR3 is 13 residues. V was clipped by 4 bases and J by 0 bases, with 6 bases between them. Germline values: CDR1 LNHDA, CDR2 SQIVND (reference sequence). In DNA, the CDR3 is TGTGCCAGTAGTACTTACATGAACACTGAAGCTTTCTTT. This sequence encodes CASSTYMNTEAFF.

There are many counts of this clone. V and J are TRBV20-1 and TRBJ1-4; D not resolved. Germline-derived CDR1 and CDR2 are DFQATT and SNEGSKA (reference sequence). This CDR3 contains 11 residues. V shed 6 bases and J shed 8 bases, with 10 bases lying between them. The CDR3 region has the DNA TGCAGTGCAGAGGAAGGAGAAAAACTGTTTTTT. It specifies CSAEEGEKLFF.

The rearrangement joins TRBV3-1 (or the pseudogene TRBV3-2) to TRBJ1-2, with D possibly matching TRBD1 (5 bases). Trimming shortened V by 0 bases and J by 8 bases, and 28 bases separated the two germline ends. The CDR3 runs to 19 residues. CDR1 and CDR2 from the germline V gene are LGHDT and YNNKEL (reference sequence). In DNA form, the CDR3 reads TGTGCCAGCAGCCAAGATAAGTCGAGGCTCTCAGGGCAACTATGGGGCTACACCTTC. Translation gives CASSQDKSRLSGQLWGYTF.

The chain combines TRBV6-5 with TRBJ2-2, with D unresolved. Per germline, CDR1 MNHEY and CDR2 SVGAGI. Trimming shortened V by 0 bases and J by 4 bases, and 9 bases separated the two germline ends. This CDR3 comprises 15 residues. The CDR3 loop reads CASSYSTSGTGELFF. CDR3 nucleotides: TGTGCCAGCAGTTACTCGACGTCGGGCACCGGGGAGCTGTTTTTT.